These T cell receptor beta chains were read from a single sample in a study of OX40 agonist ivuxolimab in advanced cancers. Only in-frame clones appear in the TCRdb table, and some are missing; sequencing was by immunoSEQ multiplex PCR. The table records approximately 45,000 clones, 85% to 95% of them present only once. The input for sequencing was CD4+ or CD8+ T cells sorted from blood, taken in a trial of the OX40 agonist ivuxolimab. The receptors derive from an adult with an advanced solid tumor such as melanoma, head and neck, liver or kidney cancer. Both conserved end residues are part of each CDR3. Fields, in order: V gene, J gene, clone size, D gene, CDR3 protein, CDR3 DNA. A D gene is named only where the DNA matches it firmly. Expanded clones get a size class; other rows say once, few or many, or leave the size out.

TRBV9	TRBJ2-7	-	-	CASSVGRTDEQYF	TGTGCCAGCAGCGTAGGTCGGACGGACGAGCAGTACTTC
TRBV2	TRBJ1-2	-	TRBD1	CASSDEGQGFFRGYTF	TGTGCCAGCAGCGACGAGGGACAGGGGTTTTTTCGTGGCTACACCTTC
TRBV6-5	TRBJ2-2	-	-	CASSHRDLDTGELFF	TGTGCCAGCAGTCACCGGGACTTAGACACCGGGGAGCTGTTTTTT
TRBV9	TRBJ2-1	-	TRBD1	CASSEGQVSLEQFF	TGTGCCAGCAGCGAGGGACAGGTCTCACTTGAGCAGTTCTTC
TRBV2	TRBJ2-1	-	-	CASSEATPWGSYNEQFF	TGTGCCAGCAGTGAAGCGACCCCTTGGGGCTCCTACAATGAGCAGTTCTTC
TRBV7-6	TRBJ1-1	-	TRBD1	CASSLAGKGGLNTEAFF	TGTGCCAGCAGCTTAGCCGGCAAAGGGGGCCTGAACACTGAAGCTTTCTTT
TRBV19	TRBJ2-7	-	-	CASSIRQTLIAYEQYF	TGTGCCAGTAGTATACGTCAGACACTGATAGCCTACGAGCAGTACTTC
TRBV4-1	TRBJ1-4	once	-	CASSHPPGVNEKLFF	TGCGCCAGCAGCCACCCCCCAGGGGTTAATGAAAAACTGTTTTTT
TRBV29-1	TRBJ2-7	-	TRBD1	CSVEGTGTGIYEQYF	TGCAGCGTTGAGGGTACGGGGACAGGGATTTACGAGCAGTACTTC
TRBV4-2	TRBJ1-1	-	-	CASSQEARQNTEAFF	TGTGCCAGCAGCCAAGAAGCGCGACAGAACACTGAAGCTTTCTTT
TRBV15	TRBJ1-6	-	-	CATSRVNSPLHF	TGTGCCACCAGCAGAGTTAATTCACCCCTCCACTTT
TRBV9	TRBJ2-7	-	TRBD2	CASSVGSGTSSYEQYF	TGTGCCAGCAGCGTGGGGAGCGGGACCAGCTCCTACGAGCAGTACTTC
TRBV27	TRBJ1-4	-	-	CASRILGDEKLFF	TGTGCCAGCAGAATCCTGGGGGATGAAAAACTGTTTTTT
TRBV13	TRBJ1-1	-	-	CASSLPAGAGEAFF	TGTGCCAGCAGCTTACCCGCAGGGGCCGGTGAAGCTTTCTTT
TRBV4-1	TRBJ2-6	-	TRBD1	CASSHPGQGRYAGANVLTF	TGCGCCAGCAGCCATCCGGGACAGGGGAGATATGCGGGGGCCAACGTCCTGACTTTC
TRBV7-9	TRBJ1-1	-	TRBD1	CASSLATRQGLAEAFF	TGTGCCAGCAGCTTAGCCACCCGACAGGGGTTGGCTGAAGCTTTCTTT
TRBV2	TRBJ2-1	-	TRBD2	CASSDLEGGPDNEQFF	TGTGCCAGCAGTGATTTGGAGGGAGGGCCCGACAATGAGCAGTTCTTC
TRBV4-1	TRBJ2-1	-	TRBD2	CASSQEGRGLAGENEQFF	TGCGCCAGCAGCCAAGAGGGGAGGGGACTAGCGGGAGAAAATGAGCAGTTCTTC
TRBV4-3	TRBJ2-1	-	TRBD2	CASSRLFWDYNNEQFF	TGCGCCAGCAGCCGGCTGTTCTGGGACTACAACAATGAGCAGTTCTTC
TRBV7-9	TRBJ1-1	-	-	CASSLPPGVPTEAFF	TGTGCCAGCAGCTTACCACCAGGGGTCCCCACTGAAGCTTTCTTT
TRBV9	TRBJ2-1	-	-	CASMGDSYNEQFF	TGTGCCAGCATGGGGGACTCCTACAATGAGCAGTTCTTC
TRBV4-3	TRBJ2-1	-	-	CASSQDVAYNEQFF	TGCGCCAGCAGCCAAGATGTAGCCTACAATGAGCAGTTCTTC
TRBV7-9	TRBJ1-1	-	-	CASSFGVRNTEAFF	TGTGCCAGCAGCTTCGGGGTCAGGAACACTGAAGCTTTCTTT
TRBV9	TRBJ2-7	-	-	CASSVGDGVYEQYF	TGTGCCAGCAGCGTAGGGGACGGGGTCTACGAGCAGTACTTC
TRBV5-6	TRBJ1-4	-	TRBD1	CASSPGTGRIDEKLFF	TGTGCCAGCAGCCCGGGGACAGGGAGAATCGATGAAAAACTGTTTTTT
TRBV19	TRBJ1-1	-	-	CASSPGVLLNTEAFF	TGTGCCAGTAGTCCGGGGGTCCTTCTGAACACTGAAGCTTTCTTT
TRBV7-9	TRBJ2-1	-	-	CASNDAGYNEQFF	TGTGCCAGCAACGATGCGGGGTACAATGAGCAGTTCTTC
TRBV5-5	TRBJ1-1	-	-	CASSLNPNTEAFF	TGTGCCAGCAGCTTGAATCCTAACACTGAAGCTTTCTTT
TRBV7-9	TRBJ2-1	-	TRBD2	CASSLGAGVYNEQFF	TGTGCCAGCAGCTTAGGGGCGGGAGTATACAATGAGCAGTTCTTC
TRBV6-4	TRBJ2-7	-	TRBD2	CASGGLDTYEQYF	TGTGCCAGCGGGGGACTAGACACCTACGAGCAGTACTTC
TRBV5-1	TRBJ2-7	-	TRBD2	CASSLDPSGSYEQYF	TGCGCCAGCAGCTTGGATCCTAGCGGCTCCTACGAGCAGTACTTC
TRBV27	TRBJ2-3	-	-	CASSLSWGLTDTQYF	TGTGCCAGCAGTTTATCGTGGGGGCTCACAGATACGCAGTATTTT
TRBV28	TRBJ2-5	-	-	CASSSGRSRQETQYF	TGTGCCAGCAGTTCCGGACGGTCACGGCAAGAGACCCAGTACTTC
TRBV27	TRBJ1-5	once	-	CASSTRLRGQPQHF	TGTGCCAGCAGTACCAGACTCCGGGGACAGCCCCAGCATTTT
TRBV5-1	TRBJ2-7	once	TRBD2	CASSEGTSGRALEINEQYF	TGCGCCAGCAGCGAGGGGACTAGCGGGAGGGCCTTGGAAATCAACGAGCAGTACTTC
TRBV4-1	TRBJ2-2	-	-	CASSQGPNTGELFF	TGCGCCAGCAGCCAAGGGCCGAACACCGGGGAGCTGTTTTTT
TRBV14	TRBJ2-7	-	-	CASSHGTYYEQYF	TGTGCCAGCAGCCACGGGACATATTACGAGCAGTACTTC
TRBV7-3	TRBJ2-3	-	TRBD1	CASSSGTGHTDTQYF	TGTGCCAGCAGCTCCGGGACAGGTCACACAGATACGCAGTATTTT
TRBV19	TRBJ1-2	-	-	CASSIRSGFSSYGYTF	TGTGCCAGTAGTATAAGATCGGGTTTTAGTAGTTATGGCTACACCTTC
TRBV2	TRBJ2-3	-	TRBD2	CASSPGASGSLPDTQYF	TGTGCCAGCAGCCCCGGGGCCAGCGGGAGTCTCCCAGATACGCAGTATTTT
TRBV27	TRBJ2-7	-	-	CASSPHGSSYEQYF	TGTGCCAGCAGTCCACATGGGAGCTCCTACGAGCAGTACTTC
TRBV15	TRBJ2-7	-	-	CATSRDSQGYEQYF	TGTGCCACCAGCAGAGATTCTCAGGGTTATGAGCAGTACTTC
TRBV13	TRBJ2-3	-	TRBD2	CASSHTGTIESTGESTTDTQYF	TGTGCCAGCAGTCACACCGGGACTATCGAATCCACAGGTGAATCTACCACAGATACGCAGTATTTT
TRBV21-1	TRBJ1-4	-	-	CASSPPLMGATNEKLFF	TGTGCCAGCAGCCCCCCCCTTATGGGGGCAACTAATGAAAAACTGTTTTTT
TRBV14	TRBJ1-1	-	-	CASSQADTEAFF	TGTGCCAGCAGCCAGGCTGACACTGAAGCTTTCTTT
TRBV5-4	TRBJ1-2	-	TRBD1	CASSLRGTGAQDGYTF	TGTGCCAGCAGCTTGCGTGGGACAGGGGCGCAGGATGGCTACACCTTC
TRBV9	TRBJ2-3	-	TRBD2	CASSRAGKGTDTQYF	TGTGCCAGCAGTAGAGCGGGAAAAGGCACAGATACGCAGTATTTT
TRBV11-2	TRBJ1-2	few	-	CASSLVEGDGYTF	TGTGCCAGCAGCTTAGTAGAGGGGGACGGCTACACCTTC
TRBV5-1	TRBJ2-7	-	-	CASSLGQLSYEQYF	TGCGCCAGCAGCTTGGGGCAGCTTTCCTACGAGCAGTACTTC
TRBV2	TRBJ2-7	-	-	CASREDSLNEQYF	TGTGCCAGCAGAGAGGACAGCTTGAACGAGCAGTACTTC
TRBV6-6	TRBJ2-7	once	TRBD1	CASSFQQGTYEQYF	TGTGCCAGCAGTTTCCAACAGGGGACCTACGAGCAGTACTTC
TRBV4-2	TRBJ2-1	-	TRBD2	CASSQEYLAGGQEQFF	TGTGCCAGCAGCCAAGAGTATCTAGCGGGAGGGCAAGAGCAGTTCTTC
TRBV7-9	TRBJ2-3	-	TRBD1	CASSLLEGQDTDTQYF	TGTGCCAGCAGCTTATTGGAGGGACAGGACACAGATACGCAGTATTTT
TRBV13	TRBJ2-7	-	-	CASSLSSHEQYF	TGTGCCAGCAGCTTATCCTCCCACGAGCAGTACTTC